This T cell receptor (beta chain) was identified in a study of shared clonotypes between healthy human individuals. Germline CDR1 reads SNHLY; CDR2 reads FYNNEI. The CDR3 is 13 residues long. Libraries were prepared by immunoSEQ multiplex PCR; TCRdb keeps only in-frame clonotypes and omits some of them. The data show about 120,000 clones, with around two thirds seen just once and around 23% held by the top ten. The J gene is TRBJ2-5, the V gene TRBV2; D is ambiguous. The closer fit of TRBJ2-7 to the DNA end suggests the J call may be wrong. The sequence was obtained from a woman aged 25 to 39 in good health. The material sequenced was memory CD8+ T cells sorted from blood. Specified subset: CD45RO+ cells pooled with CCR7-negative TemRA cells. CDR3 sequence reads: CASRPPEPYEQYF. The DNA of the CDR3 is TGTGCCAGCAGGCCCCCAGAGCCCTACGAGCAGTACTTC.